This T cell receptor beta chain was sequenced for a study of cytomegalovirus exposure and HLA in healthy donors. The CDR3 covers 15 residues. V was cut by 4 bases and J by 6 bases, with 16 bases left in between. Looked up from germline, CDR1 is MNHNY and CDR2 is SVGAGI (reference sequence). On this clone itself: Its antigen remains unknown.

Study-wide findings and caveats: Many donors carried some public TCRs, although rarity characterized most TCR sequences. Another analysis was done later, and it associated approximately 15,000 TCR beta sequences with HLA alleles at 0.05 false discovery rate. Reportedly, HLA-A and HLA-B alleles of most subjects were accurately predicted from TCR beta. One variant, a missense change in DCLRE1C, was linked in a later analysis to TCR beta V- and J-gene trimming.

The PCR contained 60 Vbeta and 13 Jbeta primers. Produced via immunoSEQ multiplex PCR; TCRdb's table is partial and in-frame only. The sample records more than 90,000 clones, roughly 79% being singletons. The clonotype comes from a woman between 65 and 79 years old in good health and CMV-seropositive. V gene TRBV6-6 combines with J gene TRBJ2-1; D might be TRBD2 (6 bases). Sequenced sample: PBMCs. The DNA for the CDR3 is TGTGCCAGCAGTTCTCTAGCGTTATCAGGCAATGAGCAGTTCTTC. Its translation is CASSSLALSGNEQFF.